Each of the 24 T cell receptor beta chains below was sequenced from the same sample in a study of T cell repertoires in cytomegalovirus infection. Each CDR3 protein gets one entry after TCRdb re-called the reads with MiXCR. The sample records 150,000 to 200,000 distinct CDR3 sequences, 28% being singletons. Sequenced: PBMCs. These receptors were taken from a human donor in good health (CMV status not recorded). Some clones in this sample may be carry-over from other donors' samples.

This clonotype has more than one count but fewer than ten. V usage is TRBV11-2 and J usage is TRBJ1-1; D not resolved. The germline CDR1 and CDR2 sequences are SGHAT and FQNNGV. The CDR3 extends over 11 amino acids. V was trimmed by 4 bases and J by 6 bases, leaving 6 bases between them. CDR3 coding DNA: TGTGCCAGCAGCTCGGAGGCTGAAGCTTTCTTT. Its protein is CASSSEAEAFF. Drawing the rest from reference TRBV11-2 and TRBJ1-1, the complete variable domain is EAGVAQSPRYKIIEKRQSVAFWCNPISGHATLYWYQQILGQGPKLLIQFQNNGVVDDSQLPKDRFSAERLKGVDSTLKIQPAKLEDSAVYLCASSSEAEAFFGQGTRLTVV.

This clonotype showed up just a few times. The chain joins TRBV7-8 to TRBJ1-2, with TRBD1 identical over 8 bases. V was pared by 2 bases and J by 8 bases, with 7 bases of the junction left unmatched. Per the germline V gene, CDR1 is SGHVS and CDR2 is FQNEAQ. The CDR3 consists of 14 residues. CDR3 protein: CASSLLEDRAGYTF. The CDR3, as DNA: TGTGCCAGCAGCTTATTGGAGGACAGGGCAGGCTACACCTTC.

The genes are TRBV7-6 and TRBJ2-5, with 8 bases aligning to TRBD1. V was pared by 6 bases and J by 2 bases, with 5 bases of the junction left unmatched. This CDR3 has 14 amino acids. Germline CDR1 and CDR2: SGHVS and FNYEAQ. The DNA for the CDR3 is TGTGCCAGCAGTGCCGGGACAGGTCAAGAGACCCAGTACTTC. Translation gives CASSAGTGQETQYF.

The V and J genes are TRBV6-6 and TRBJ2-6; TRBD1 agrees at 10 bases. Germline CDR1 and CDR2: MNHNY and SVGAGI (reference sequence). CDR3 size: 17 residues. The V segment lost 7 bases and the J segment 0 bases; nucleotides outside the gene matches: 6. CDR3 nucleotide sequence: TGTGCCAGCAACAGGGACAGGGGATACTCTGGGGCCAACGTCCTGACTTTC. Its protein is CASNRDRGYSGANVLTF.

The chain recombines TRBV19 with TRBJ2-2; D gene ambiguous. This CDR3 contains 13 residues. Germline CDR1 is LNHDA and CDR2 is SQIVND (reference sequence). The ends were cut back, 3 bases at V and 3 bases at J, with 5 bases in the middle. CDR3 in DNA: TGTGCCAGTAGTATTGAGTACACCGGGGAGCTGTTTTTT. Its translation is CASSIEYTGELFF.

This clonotype was seen more than once but under ten times. This sequence joins TRBV12-3 or TRBV12-4 and TRBJ1-1; 10 bases are shared with TRBD1. V shed 7 bases and J 1 base; nucleotides not matched to a gene: 6. This CDR3 contains 15 residues. The CDR3 DNA follows: TGTGCCAGCACCCGACAGGGGGCCGGGAACACTGAAGCTTTCTTT. Translated: CASTRQGAGNTEAFF.

The gene calls are TRBV7-8 and TRBJ2-7; maybe TRBD2 (6 bases). Germline V gene lookup returns CDR1 SGHVS and CDR2 FQNEAQ. The CDR3 is 13 residues long. The V gene lost 5 bases and the J gene lost 6 bases, with 14 bases spanning the gap. CDR3: CASSPGDTGEQYF. CDR3 DNA: TGTGCCAGCAGCCCGGGAGACACCGGCGAGCAGTACTTC.

The chain joins TRBV7-9 to TRBJ1-1; D is ambiguous. This CDR3 is 11 amino acids long. V gave up 5 bases and J gave up 11 bases, with 12 bases separating them. Germline loops: CDR1 SEHNR, CDR2 FQNEAQ (reference sequence). The CDR3 loop is CASSPLGEAFF. The CDR3 DNA reads TGTGCCAGCAGCCCCCTCGGGGAGGCTTTCTTT.

This sequence joins TRBV7-2 and TRBJ1-1; D may be TRBD1 (6 bases). The CDR3 contains 13 residues. The germline V gene encodes CDR1 SGHTA and CDR2 FQGNSA. V was cut by 5 bases and J by 10 bases, with 17 bases left in between. CDR3 nucleotides: TGTGCCAGCAGCCCCACCAGGGGCGGCGGAGCTTTCTTT. This sequence encodes CASSPTRGGGAFF.

This clonotype was seen a few times. The rearrangement links TRBV5-4 to TRBJ2-1; a weak D match, TRBD1 (5 bases). The CDR3 length is 12 residues. CDR1 is SGHNT, CDR2 YYREEE, per germline (reference sequence). The V gene lost 6 bases and the J gene lost 11 bases, with 15 bases spanning the gap. The CDR3 region is CASTSSQGKQFF. The CDR3 DNA sequence: TGTGCCAGCACCTCCTCGCAGGGAAAGCAGTTCTTC.

Note on this clonotype: Since a much larger clone is just one base distant, this may be a read error. This chain uses TRBV7-8 with TRBJ1-2; 7 bases align to TRBD1. Germline V lookup: CDR1 SGHVS, CDR2 FQNEAQ. The CDR3 runs 14 residues. The CDR3 sequence: CASSLEGADYGYAF. CDR3 sequence (DNA): TGTGCCAGCAGCTTGGAGGGGGCCGACTATGGCTACGCCTTC.

This clonotype was counted at least ten times. In DNA form, the CDR3 reads TGTGCCAGCAGCTTAGCGTCCGGGTCCGAGACCCAGTACTTC. The encoded protein is CASSLASGSETQYF. The gene calls are TRBV7-2 and TRBJ2-5; unclear D gene. The germline V and J ends were trimmed by 0 bases and 5 bases, with 10 bases remaining between them. The length of the CDR3 is 14 residues. Germline CDR1 SGHTA, CDR2 FQGNSA.

This clonotype is a singleton in its sample. The chain has TRBV19 and TRBJ1-5, with 10 nucleotides matching TRBD1. J gave up 5 bases and V 6 bases, and 4 bases lay outside the gene matches. Germline CDR1 LNHDA, CDR2 SQIVND (reference sequence). The CDR3 loop spans 14 amino acids. The CDR3 loop is CASSHGTGDQPQHF. In DNA, the CDR3 is TGTGCCAGTAGCCACGGGACAGGGGATCAGCCCCAGCATTTT.

In this sample, this clonotype turned up many times. The chain recombines TRBV12-3 or TRBV12-4 with TRBJ2-5; D perhaps matches TRBD1 (6 bases). The CDR3 contains 15 residues. V was trimmed by 3 bases and J by 4 bases, leaving 15 bases between them. In DNA form, the CDR3 reads TGTGCCAGCAGTTTCTACAGGGTAGGAGGAGAGACCCAGTACTTC. It yields the protein CASSFYRVGGETQYF.

This clonotype was recorded a few times. The V call is TRBV7-6, the J call TRBJ2-6; 8 positions match TRBD1. Germline CDR1 is SGHVS and CDR2 is FNYEAQ. The CDR3 has 17 residues. V trimming: 1 base; J trimming: 4 bases; junction bases outside the gene matches: 6. The CDR3 DNA follows: TGTGCCAGCAGCTTAGGGCAGGGGGCTAGCGGGGCCAACGTCCTGACTTTC. This sequence encodes CASSLGQGASGANVLTF.

This clonotype was seen many times. The V gene is TRBV27, the J gene TRBJ1-4; D call uncertain. Germline V gene lookup returns CDR1 MNHEY and CDR2 SMNVEV (reference sequence). The CDR3 sequence is 15 residues long. V dropped 9 bases and J dropped 7 bases, with 21 bases sitting between them. CDR3 nucleotides: TGTGCCAGTTTGAAAATGGGTGTTGGCTCTGAAAAACTGTTTTTT. Protein product: CASLKMGVGSEKLFF.

This clonotype has a count of ten or more. The V gene is TRBV12-3 or TRBV12-4, the J gene TRBJ1-6; D possibly corresponds to TRBD1 (6 bases). V lost 4 bases, J lost 7 bases, and 11 bases lay in between. The CDR3 runs to 14 residues. CDR3 sequence reads: CASSSGTQNSPLHF. The CDR3, as DNA: TGTGCCAGCAGTTCCGGGACACAGAATTCACCCCTCCACTTT.

This clonotype was detected only a few times. The chain has TRBV6-2 or TRBV6-3 and TRBJ1-6, with a weak D call TRBD1 (6 bases). In germline, CDR1 is MNHEY, CDR2 SVGEGT. CDR3 length: 17 residues. Trimming removed 7 bases from V and 7 bases from J, with 23 bases in between. In DNA, the CDR3 is TGTGCCAGCAAACAGGTGATGGGGCAAGGGGGAAATTCACCCCTCCACTTT. The encoded protein is CASKQVMGQGGNSPLHF.

The V gene is TRBV10-3, the J gene TRBJ1-2, with D possibly matching TRBD1 (5 bases). CDR1 is ENHRY and CDR2 is SYGVKD in the germline V gene. CDR3 size: 14 residues. Trimming took 2 bases from V and 5 from J, leaving 12 bases between them. This chain's CDR3 is CAISELDSRYGYTF. The CDR3 nucleotides read TGTGCCATCAGTGAGCTCGACAGTCGGTATGGCTACACCTTC.

This clonotype was seen repeatedly, ten times or more. The chain has TRBV5-6 and TRBJ1-5; the D is unclear. With 2 bases removed from V and 5 bases from J, the gap between germline ends came to 11 bases. The CDR3 loop spans 14 amino acids. Germline loops: CDR1 SGHDT, CDR2 YYEEEE. The CDR3 DNA reads as TGTGCCAGCAGCTTACGCACCAGGCATCAGCCCCAGCATTTT. Protein product: CASSLRTRHQPQHF.

There are a few counts of this clonotype. CDR3 in amino acids: CASSLGGETYEAFF. DNA of the CDR3: TGTGCCAGCAGCTTAGGGGGGGAGACTTATGAAGCTTTCTTT. The gene calls are TRBV7-9 and TRBJ1-1; weak D call: TRBD1 (5 bases). In germline, CDR1 is SEHNR, CDR2 FQNEAQ (reference sequence). This CDR3 comprises 14 residues. The germline V and J ends were trimmed by 1 base and 7 bases, with 13 bases remaining between them.

The gene calls are TRBV7-9 and TRBJ2-4; D possibly corresponds to TRBD2 (5 bases). The CDR3 length is 16 residues. Trimming cost V 5 bases and J 8 bases, with 22 bases left between them. Germline V lookup: CDR1 SEHNR, CDR2 FQNEAQ (reference sequence). CDR3 sequence: CASSPGLDTSIYIQYF. The CDR3 nucleotides are TGTGCCAGCAGCCCCGGACTCGACACCTCGATCTACATTCAGTACTTC.

The chain employs TRBV5-1 and TRBJ2-7; perhaps TRBD1 as D (6 bases). CDR3 size: 16 residues. The germline V gene has CDR1 SGHRS and CDR2 YFSETQ. V shed 3 bases and J shed 2 bases, with 18 bases lying between them. The CDR3 region has the DNA TGCGCCAGCAGCTGGGATCACAGGGTTGGAACCTACGAGCAGTACTTC. It specifies CASSWDHRVGTYEQYF.

This clonotype was detected only once. The chain carries TRBV20-1 and TRBJ1-6; TRBD1 matches at 9 bases. V shed 2 bases and J 2 bases; nucleotides not matched to a gene: 7. This CDR3 has 17 amino acids. CDR1 and CDR2 (germline): DFQATT, SNEGSKA (reference sequence). CDR3 in DNA: TGCAGTGCTAGACCGGGACAGGGAGGGACCTATAATTCACCCCTCCACTTT. It specifies CSARPGQGGTYNSPLHF.